These T cell receptor beta chains were read from a single sample in a study of beta chain features in type 1 diabetes. Sequencing used immunoSEQ multiplex PCR; TCRdb keeps in-frame clones, though not all of them. The sample lists hundreds of thousands of clones, about an eighth occurring once. What was sequenced was naive CD4+ T cells from blood. The receptors were sampled from a man between 18 and 35 years old with type 1 diabetes. CDR3s include the opening cysteine and the closing phenylalanine or tryptophan. D genes are given only for firm matches. For some rows the clone size is stated as once, few or many, or as a class when expanded; others skip it.

TGTGCCAGCAGCTTAAGGTCAGGGGTCGGCACTGAAGCTTTCTTT	CASSLRSGVGTEAFF	.	TRBJ1-1	TRBV7-9	.
TGTGCCAGCACCGTCTCTAGCACAGATACGCAGTATTTT	CASTVSSTDTQYF	.	TRBJ2-3	TRBV28	few
TGCGCCAGCAGCTTGGTGGATCCGGTGGAGCTGTTTTTT	CASSLVDPVELFF	.	TRBJ2-2	TRBV5-1	few
TGTGCCTGCAGCCCCACAGGCTCCTATAATTCACCCCTCCACTTT	CACSPTGSYNSPLHF	.	TRBJ1-6	TRBV25-1	.
TGCGCCAGCAGCCAAGAGTTAAGGTTGAGCCTCGGCACAGATACGCAGTATTTT	CASSQELRLSLGTDTQYF	.	TRBJ2-3	TRBV4-1	.
TGCGCCAGCAGCCAGGACACAGGGGGCGCTGGCTACACCTTC	CASSQDTGGAGYTF	TRBD1	TRBJ1-2	TRBV5-1	.
TGTGCCAGCAGTGACGAGGGGTCACCCCTCCACTTT	CASSDEGSPLHF	.	TRBJ1-6	TRBV6-4	few
TGTGCCAGCAGCTTAGCCAGCGGCACAGATACGCAGTATTTT	CASSLASGTDTQYF	.	TRBJ2-3	TRBV7-2	few
TGTGCCTGGAGGGGGACCCCCTCCGGCTACACCTTC	CAWRGTPSGYTF	.	TRBJ1-2	TRBV30	few
TGTGCCTGGAGTGTACGGGAAGATACGCAGTATTTT	CAWSVREDTQYF	.	TRBJ2-3	TRBV30	many
TGTGCCAGCAGCTCCCCGATCGCCGTCACTGAAGCTTTCTTT	CASSSPIAVTEAFF	.	TRBJ1-1	TRBV7-3	few
TGTGCCAGCCGTTCGCAACTAGGGCCGTACCAAGAGACCCAGTACTTC	CASRSQLGPYQETQYF	.	TRBJ2-5	TRBV6-5	.
TGTGCCATCAGTGAGGCGCGGGCGGGACAGGGCAATGAGCAGTTCTTC	CAISEARAGQGNEQFF	TRBD1	TRBJ2-1	TRBV10-3	.
TGTGCCAGCAGCGTAAGGACAGGGAACATGAACACTGAAGCTTTCTTT	CASSVRTGNMNTEAFF	TRBD1	TRBJ1-1	TRBV9	.
TGTGCCAGCAGTCGAACCCGGGACAGGGGCTACGAGCAGTACTTC	CASSRTRDRGYEQYF	TRBD1	TRBJ2-7	TRBV6-1	few
TGTGCCAGCAGCCGCCTTGCCTACGAGCAGTACTTC	CASSRLAYEQYF	.	TRBJ2-7	TRBV28	few
TGTGCCAGCAGCTTGCGGGGCTCTGGGGCCAACGTCCTGACTTTC	CASSLRGSGANVLTF	.	TRBJ2-6	TRBV5-6	.
TGTGCCAGCTCTCCAAGGTCGGAGGGAGCTAATGAAAAACTGTTTTTT	CASSPRSEGANEKLFF	.	TRBJ1-4	TRBV18	few
TGTGCCAGCAGTGACGAGACTTCGGGGCCCCAGCATTTT	CASSDETSGPQHF	.	TRBJ1-5	TRBV6-6	few
TGCAGCGTTGAAGATAAGGACAGCGGAAACACCATATATTTT	CSVEDKDSGNTIYF	.	TRBJ1-3	TRBV29-1	.
TGCGCCAGCAGCCAGGGAGCGGCGAACACTGAAGCTTTCTTT	CASSQGAANTEAFF	.	TRBJ1-1	TRBV5-1	.
TGTGCCTGGGCGGGACAGCCGAGCACTGAAGCTTTCTTT	CAWAGQPSTEAFF	TRBD1	TRBJ1-1	TRBV30	.
TGTGCCAGCTCCCTTGGGCAGGGCCAAGAGACCCAGTACTTC	CASSLGQGQETQYF	.	TRBJ2-5	TRBV2	few